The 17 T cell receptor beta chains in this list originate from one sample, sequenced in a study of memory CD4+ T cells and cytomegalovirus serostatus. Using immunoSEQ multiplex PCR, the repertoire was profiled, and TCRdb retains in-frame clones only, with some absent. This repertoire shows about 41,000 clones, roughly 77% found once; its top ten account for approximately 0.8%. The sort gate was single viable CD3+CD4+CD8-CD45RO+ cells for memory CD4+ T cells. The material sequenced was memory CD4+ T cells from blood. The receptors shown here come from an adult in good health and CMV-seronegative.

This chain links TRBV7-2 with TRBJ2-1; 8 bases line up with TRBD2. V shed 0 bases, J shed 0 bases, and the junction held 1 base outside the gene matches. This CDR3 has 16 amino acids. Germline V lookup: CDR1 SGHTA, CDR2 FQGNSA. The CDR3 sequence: CASSLALAGSYNEQFF. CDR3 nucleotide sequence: TGTGCCAGCAGCTTAGCGCTAGCGGGCTCCTACAATGAGCAGTTCTTC.

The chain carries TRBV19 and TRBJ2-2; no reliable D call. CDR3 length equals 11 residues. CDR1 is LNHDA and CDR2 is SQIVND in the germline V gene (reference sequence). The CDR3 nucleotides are TGTGCAAGTTATGGTGGCGGGGAGCTGTTTTTT. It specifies CASYGGGELFF. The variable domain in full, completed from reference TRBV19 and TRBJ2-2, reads DGGITQSPKYLFRKEGQNVTLSCEQNLNHDAMYWYRQDPGQGLRLIYYSQIVNDFQKGDIAEGYSVSREKKESFPLTVTSAQKNPTAFYLCASYGGGELFFGEGSRLTVL.

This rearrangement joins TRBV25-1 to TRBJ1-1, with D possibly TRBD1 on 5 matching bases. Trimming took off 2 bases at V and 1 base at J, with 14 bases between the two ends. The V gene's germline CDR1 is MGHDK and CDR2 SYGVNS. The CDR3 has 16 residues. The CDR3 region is CASSEPAGRPNTEAFF. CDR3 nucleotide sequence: TGTGCCAGCAGTGAACCCGCGGGACGGCCGAACACTGAAGCTTTCTTT.

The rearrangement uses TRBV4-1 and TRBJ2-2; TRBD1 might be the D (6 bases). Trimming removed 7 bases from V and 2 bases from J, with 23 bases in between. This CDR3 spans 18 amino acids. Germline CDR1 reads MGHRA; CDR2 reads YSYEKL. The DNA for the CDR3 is TGCGCCAGCACCCCCTTTCATAGACAGGCCACAAACACCGGGGAGCTGTTTTTT. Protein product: CASTPFHRQATNTGELFF.

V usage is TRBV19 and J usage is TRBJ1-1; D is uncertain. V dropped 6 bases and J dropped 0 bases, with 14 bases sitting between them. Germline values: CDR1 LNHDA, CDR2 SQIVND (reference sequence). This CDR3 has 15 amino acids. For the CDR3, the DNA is TGTGCCAGTAGGGTCACTGGGGTGGTGAACACTGAAGCTTTCTTT. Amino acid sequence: CASRVTGVVNTEAFF.

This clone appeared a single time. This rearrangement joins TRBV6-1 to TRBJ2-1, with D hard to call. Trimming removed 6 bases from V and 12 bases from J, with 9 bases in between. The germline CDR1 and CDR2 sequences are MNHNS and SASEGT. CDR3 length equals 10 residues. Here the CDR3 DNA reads TGTGCCAGCAGCGACCTTGGGCAGTTCTTC. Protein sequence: CASSDLGQFF.

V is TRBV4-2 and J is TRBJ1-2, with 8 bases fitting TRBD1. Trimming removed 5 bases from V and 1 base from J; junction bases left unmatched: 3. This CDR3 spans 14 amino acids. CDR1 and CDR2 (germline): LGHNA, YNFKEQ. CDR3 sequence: CASSLDRVNYGYTF. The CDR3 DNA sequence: TGTGCCAGCAGCTTGGACAGGGTTAACTATGGCTACACCTTC.

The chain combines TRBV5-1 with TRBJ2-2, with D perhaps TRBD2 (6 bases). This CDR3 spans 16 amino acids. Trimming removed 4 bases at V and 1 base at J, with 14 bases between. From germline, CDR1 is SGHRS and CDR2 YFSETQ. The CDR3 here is CASSQRDSRNTGELFF. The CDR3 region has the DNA TGCGCCAGCAGCCAAAGGGACTCCCGGAACACCGGGGAGCTGTTTTTT.

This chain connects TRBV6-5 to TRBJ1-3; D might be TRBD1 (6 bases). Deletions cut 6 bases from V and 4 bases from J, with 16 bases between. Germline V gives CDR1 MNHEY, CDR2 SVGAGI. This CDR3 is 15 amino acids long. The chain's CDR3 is CASSRQDSYGNTIYF. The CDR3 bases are TGTGCCAGCAGCCGTCAGGACAGTTACGGAAACACCATATATTTT.

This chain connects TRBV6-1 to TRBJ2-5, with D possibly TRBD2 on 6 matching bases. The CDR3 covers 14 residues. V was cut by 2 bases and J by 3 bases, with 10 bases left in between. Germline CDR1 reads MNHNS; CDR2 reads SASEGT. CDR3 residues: CASSERLAKETQYF. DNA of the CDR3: TGTGCCAGCAGTGAACGTCTAGCGAAAGAGACCCAGTACTTC.

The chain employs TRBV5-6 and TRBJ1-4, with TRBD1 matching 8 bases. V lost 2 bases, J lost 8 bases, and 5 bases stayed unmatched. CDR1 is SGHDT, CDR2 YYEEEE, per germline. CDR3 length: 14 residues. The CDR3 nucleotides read TGTGCCAGCAGCTTTCGGACAGGGACGGAAAAACTGTTTTTT. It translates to CASSFRTGTEKLFF.

CDR3 residues: CASSEVGQFSSEQFF. The CDR3 coding sequence is TGTGCCAGCAGTGAAGTGGGGCAGTTTAGCAGTGAGCAGTTCTTC. The V and J genes are TRBV2 and TRBJ2-1; D perhaps matches TRBD1 (5 bases). CDR3 size: 15 residues. Germline V lookup: CDR1 SNHLY, CDR2 FYNNEI. V gave up 1 base and J gave up 9 bases, with 16 bases separating them. Together with reference TRBV2 and TRBJ2-1, the CDR3 gives the full variable domain: EPEVTQTPSHQVTQMGQEVILRCVPISNHLYFYWYRQILGQKVEFLVSFYNNEISEKSEIFDDQFSVERPDGSNFTLKIRSTKLEDSAMYFCASSEVGQFSSEQFFGPGTRLTVL.

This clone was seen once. The CDR3 bases are TGTGCCAGCTCACCTTCGACAGGGTTTGAAAAACTGTTTTTT. Residues: CASSPSTGFEKLFF. This sequence joins TRBV18 and TRBJ1-4, with 7 bases matching TRBD1. From germline, CDR1 is KGHSH and CDR2 LQKENI. Trimming at V came to 3 bases and at J to 7 bases, leaving 5 bases not matched to a gene. The CDR3 totals 14 residues.

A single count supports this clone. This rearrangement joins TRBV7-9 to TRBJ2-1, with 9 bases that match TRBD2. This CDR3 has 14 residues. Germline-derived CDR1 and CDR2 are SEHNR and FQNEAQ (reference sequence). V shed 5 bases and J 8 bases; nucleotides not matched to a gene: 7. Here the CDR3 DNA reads TGTGCCAGCAGCCCGGGACTAGCTAGGGATGAGCAGTTCTTC. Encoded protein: CASSPGLARDEQFF.

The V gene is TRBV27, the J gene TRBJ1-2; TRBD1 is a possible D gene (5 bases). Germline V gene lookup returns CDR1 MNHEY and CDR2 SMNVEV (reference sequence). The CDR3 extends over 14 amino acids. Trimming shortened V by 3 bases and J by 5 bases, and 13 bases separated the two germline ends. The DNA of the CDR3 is TGTGCCAGCAGTTTCCTAGGGACGGAGTATGGCTACACCTTC. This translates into CASSFLGTEYGYTF.

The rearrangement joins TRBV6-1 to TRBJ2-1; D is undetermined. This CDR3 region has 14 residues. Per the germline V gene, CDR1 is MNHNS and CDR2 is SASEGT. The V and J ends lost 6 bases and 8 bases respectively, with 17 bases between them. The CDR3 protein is CASRPGLPAYEQFF. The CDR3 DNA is TGTGCCAGCAGACCGGGCCTGCCCGCGTATGAGCAGTTCTTC.

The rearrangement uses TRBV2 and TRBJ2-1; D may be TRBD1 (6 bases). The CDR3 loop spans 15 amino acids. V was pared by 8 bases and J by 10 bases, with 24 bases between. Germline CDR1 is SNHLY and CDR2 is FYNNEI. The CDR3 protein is CASGFGDVGAQEQFF. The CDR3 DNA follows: TGTGCCAGCGGATTTGGTGACGTGGGGGCCCAGGAGCAGTTCTTC.